These T cell receptor beta chains were read from a single sample in a study of blood T cell repertoires in COVID-19. Produced via immunoSEQ multiplex PCR; TCRdb's table is partial and in-frame only. The top ten clones hold 18% of a sample with over 150,000 clones, roughly 88% of them seen once. Input material: peripheral blood. The origin of the receptors is a man aged 45-65 years with COVID-19, enrolled during active disease. CDR3s include the opening cysteine and the closing phenylalanine or tryptophan. A D gene is named only where the DNA matches it firmly. Some rows mark clone size as missing; the rest say once, few, many or name a class of expanded clone.

CDR3aa	CDR3nt	v_gene	j_gene	abundance	d_gene
CASSYYQGVAFF	TGTGCCAGCAGTTACTACCAGGGGGTAGCTTTCTTT	TRBV6-5	TRBJ1-1	NA	TRBD1
CASSQGGRGLDTEAFF	TGTGCCAGCAGCCAAGGAGGTAGGGGCTTGGACACTGAAGCTTTCTTT	TRBV14	TRBJ1-1	NA	NA
CASSFKGHPNTEAFF	TGCGCCAGCAGCTTTAAGGGACATCCGAACACTGAAGCTTTCTTT	TRBV5-1	TRBJ1-1	NA	NA
CASSQTRDGYTF	TGTGCCAGCAGTCAAACCAGGGATGGCTACACCTTC	TRBV12-3/TRBV12-4	TRBJ1-2	NA	NA
CASSFARTGELFF	TGTGCCAGCAGTTTCGCGAGGACCGGGGAGCTGTTTTTT	TRBV12-3/TRBV12-4	TRBJ2-2	NA	NA
CASSKTGGSYEQYF	TGTGCCAGCAGTAAAACAGGGGGGTCCTACGAGCAGTACTTC	TRBV6-5	TRBJ2-7	NA	TRBD1
CASSQLGYPRGLEGFF	TGTGCCAGCAGTCAACTGGGGTACCCGAGAGGCCTAGAGGGGTTCTTC	TRBV6-2/TRBV6-3	TRBJ2-1	once	NA
CAWNQRQPGRETQYF	TGTGCCTGGAACCAACGGCAACCCGGGAGGGAGACCCAGTACTTC	TRBV30	TRBJ2-5	NA	TRBD2
CASSSQGGWTDTQYF	TGTGCCAGCAGCTCTCAGGGAGGTTGGACAGATACGCAGTATTTT	TRBV7-3	TRBJ2-3	NA	NA
CASSLVQGEQGGYTF	TGCGCCAGCAGCTTGGTGCAGGGGGAACAAGGTGGCTACACCTTC	TRBV5-1	TRBJ1-2	NA	TRBD1
CASSLSRDKARYEQYF	TGCGCCAGCAGCTTGTCCCGGGACAAGGCCCGCTACGAGCAGTACTTC	TRBV5-1	TRBJ2-7	NA	NA
CASSPDRAATQYF	TGTGCCAGCTCACCGGACAGGGCGGCGACCCAGTACTTC	TRBV18	TRBJ2-5	NA	TRBD1
CASSMRDSNNEQFF	TGTGCCAGTAGTATGAGGGACAGCAACAATGAGCAGTTCTTC	TRBV19	TRBJ2-1	NA	TRBD1
CASSTGQEGTGELFF	TGCGCCAGCAGCACGGGACAGGAAGGCACCGGGGAGCTGTTTTTT	TRBV5-1	TRBJ2-2	NA	TRBD1
CASSISGGSTDTQYF	TGTGCCAGCAGCATTAGCGGGGGTTCGACAGATACGCAGTATTTT	TRBV5-4	TRBJ2-3	NA	TRBD2
CASKGSGANVLTF	TGTGCCAGTAAGGGGTCTGGGGCCAACGTCCTGACTTTC	TRBV19	TRBJ2-6	NA	NA
CASSPYRRATATGTEAFF	TGTGCCAGCTCACCGTACCGGCGCGCGACCGCTACGGGGACTGAAGCTTTCTTT	TRBV18	TRBJ1-1	NA	NA
CASSLALAGGLTDTQYF	TGCGCCAGCAGCTTGGCCTTGGCGGGAGGGTTGACAGATACGCAGTATTTT	TRBV5-1	TRBJ2-3	NA	TRBD2
CASSQRTSGPYEQYF	TGTGCCAGCAGCCAGAGGACTAGCGGACCCTACGAGCAGTACTTC	TRBV5-4	TRBJ2-7	once	TRBD2
CASSSQGYEQYF	TGTGCCAGCAGTTCCCAGGGTTACGAGCAGTACTTC	TRBV27	TRBJ2-7	NA	NA
CASSTDTKEAFF	TGTGCCAGCAGCACGGACACAAAAGAAGCTTTCTTT	TRBV5-6	TRBJ1-1	NA	NA
CASSTTGTYGYTF	TGTGCCAGCAGCACGACAGGCACCTATGGCTACACCTTC	TRBV6-2/TRBV6-3	TRBJ1-2	NA	NA
CASSLLVQINQPQHF	TGTGCCAGCAGCTTATTAGTACAGATTAATCAGCCCCAGCATTTT	TRBV7-2	TRBJ1-5	NA	NA
CASSSQGREQYF	TGTGCCAGCAGCTCTCAGGGGCGCGAGCAGTACTTC	TRBV11-3	TRBJ2-7	NA	NA
CASGGQGITGELFF	TGTGCCAGCGGCGGGCAGGGGATCACCGGGGAGCTGTTTTTT	TRBV2	TRBJ2-2	NA	NA
CASSLRDEQFF	TGTGCCAGCTCACTTCGAGATGAGCAGTTCTTC	TRBV18	TRBJ2-1	NA	NA
CASSLNRGGTEAFF	TGTGCCAGCAGTCTAAACAGGGGGGGCACTGAAGCTTTCTTT	TRBV6-5	TRBJ1-1	NA	TRBD1
CASKGAWETQYF	TGTGCCAGCAAGGGGGCGTGGGAGACCCAGTACTTC	TRBV12-3/TRBV12-4	TRBJ2-5	NA	TRBD1